The 7 T cell receptor beta chains below were found in one sample sequenced in a study of T cell repertoires in cytomegalovirus infection. TCRdb recomputed calls from the reads with MiXCR, one row per CDR3 protein. The sample lists roughly 310,000 distinct CDR3 sequences; 25% to 30% were seen once. These receptors' targets are unknown. The source material was cultured PBMCs, sampled from culture after CMV antigen stimulation. The receptors were sampled from a human donor in good health (CMV status not recorded). Some clones in this sample may be carry-over from other donors' samples.

V and J are TRBV7-6 and TRBJ1-1, with D unclear. Germline V gene data show CDR1 as SGHVS and CDR2 as FNYEAQ. Trimming pared 5 bases from V and 4 bases from J, leaving 8 bases between. This CDR3 has 12 amino acids. The DNA of the CDR3 is TGTGCCAGCAGCCACAGTGCCACTGAAGCTTTCTTT. Encoded protein: CASSHSATEAFF.

J is TRBJ2-5 and V is TRBV5-1; 11 bases are shared with TRBD2. J lost 3 bases, V lost 2 bases, and 3 bases had no gene match. This CDR3 has 15 amino acids. CDR1 is SGHRS and CDR2 is YFSETQ in the germline V gene. The CDR3 sequence is CASSFSGRGEETQYF. The CDR3, as DNA: TGCGCCAGCAGCTTTAGCGGGAGGGGAGAAGAGACCCAGTACTTC. Combining the CDR3 with reference TRBV5-1 and TRBJ2-5 gives the whole variable domain KAGVTQTPRYLIKTRGQQVTLSCSPISGHRSVSWYQQTPGQGLQFLFEYFSETQRNKGNFPGRFSGRQFSNSRSEMNVSTLELGDSALYLCASSFSGRGEETQYFGPGTRLLVL.

The J gene is TRBJ2-7, the V gene TRBV28, with no clear D. Between the trimmed V and J ends, which lost 8 bases and 5 bases, there was a span of 16 bases. This CDR3 has 13 residues. Germline V gives CDR1 MDHEN, CDR2 SYDVKM. CDR3 in amino acids: CASGLVGPNEQYF. The CDR3 bases are TGTGCCAGCGGTCTAGTCGGTCCCAACGAGCAGTACTTC.

The CDR3 DNA reads TGCAGTGCTAGAGATGGTAGCGGCGGCTCCTACAATGAGCAGTTCTTC. This codes for CSARDGSGGSYNEQFF. The J gene is TRBJ2-1, the V gene TRBV20-1, with D perhaps matching TRBD2 (6 bases). Germline CDR1 reads DFQATT; CDR2 reads SNEGSKA (reference sequence). Trimming shortened V by 0 bases and J by 0 bases, and 12 bases separated the two germline ends. The CDR3 contains 16 residues.

This rearrangement joins TRBV7-8 to TRBJ2-2; 10 bases line up with TRBD2. J gave up 4 bases and V 1 base, and 3 bases lay outside the gene matches. CDR1 SGHVS and CDR2 FQNEAQ come from the germline V gene. This CDR3 is 16 amino acids long. The CDR3 is CASSLEWTSGTGELFF. In nucleotides, the CDR3 is TGTGCCAGCAGCTTAGAGTGGACTAGCGGCACCGGGGAGCTGTTTTTT.

Ten or more counts support this clonotype. V is TRBV24-1 and J is TRBJ2-1; maybe TRBD1 (5 bases). This CDR3 comprises 13 residues. Per the germline V gene, CDR1 is KGHDR and CDR2 is SFDVKD. Trimming left V 2 bases short and J 5 bases short, with 6 bases between. CDR3 residues: CATSDSRDNEQFF. CDR3 DNA sequence: TGTGCCACCAGTGATTCCAGGGACAATGAGCAGTTCTTC.

This chain uses TRBV24-1 with TRBJ1-1; D remains unclear. Trimming took off 2 bases at V and 5 bases at J, with 8 bases between the two ends. The CDR3 runs 13 residues. Germline CDR1 and CDR2: KGHDR and SFDVKD. CDR3 loop: CATSDWPRTEAFF. The CDR3, as DNA: TGTGCCACCAGTGATTGGCCGAGGACTGAAGCTTTCTTT.